This T cell receptor (beta chain) was recovered during a study of blood T cell repertoires in COVID-19. Study summary: Specimens from acute and convalescent COVID-19 originated in the United States, Italy and Spain.

Germline-derived CDR1 and CDR2 are LNHDA and SQIVND (reference sequence). V was cut by 4 bases and J by 5 bases, with 14 bases left in between. The CDR3 contains 14 residues. This clone was picked up one time. Original processing methods: Reference gene primers were amplified, and this amplification served to estimate nucleated cell counts. Clones were read by immunoSEQ multiplex PCR, and TCRdb kept only the in-frame ones, dropping some. V, J and clone size are taken as reported in that table, and D and trimming were inferred from the DNA itself. The sample includes about 240,000 clones, 86% seen only once; the top ten take 9% to 15%.

The sequenced sample was peripheral blood. The receptor comes from a man older than 75 with acute or convalescent COVID-19. The chain uses TRBV19 and TRBJ1-1, with D possibly matching TRBD1 (5 bases). CDR3 sequence reads: CASSSNRHGTEAFF. The DNA for the CDR3 is TGTGCCAGTAGTAGCAACAGGCATGGAACTGAAGCTTTCTTT.